Following are 14 T cell receptor beta chains from one sample sequenced in a study of beta chain features in type 1 diabetes. Reverse transcribing all isolated RNA meant expressed TCRB transcripts were sequenced. Profiling relied on immunoSEQ multiplex PCR, and the TCRdb table lists in-frame clones only, not all of them. Here the sample spans roughly 350,000 clones, approximately 9.9% being singletons. Material for sequencing was naive CD4+ T cells from blood. Source of these receptors: a woman in her 30s in good health.

This clone has more than one count but fewer than ten. This chain links TRBV7-2 with TRBJ2-2, with TRBD1 as a possible D gene (6 bases). CDR3 length: 13 residues. V lost 5 bases and J 7 bases, leaving 11 bases between the germline ends. The germline V gene encodes CDR1 SGHTA and CDR2 FQGNSA. The CDR3 coding sequence is TGTGCCAGCAGCGCCCGACAGGACGGGGAGCTGTTTTTT. Translated, it gives CASSARQDGELFF.

The chain uses TRBV4-1 and TRBJ2-3, with TRBD2 matching over 10 bases. CDR1 MGHRA and CDR2 YSYEKL come from the germline V gene. J was trimmed by 2 bases and V by 1 base; bases with no gene match: 3. CDR3 length: 16 amino acids. The CDR3 loop is CASSQGTSGDTDTQYF. The DNA of the CDR3 is TGCGCCAGCAGCCAAGGGACTAGCGGTGACACAGATACGCAGTATTTT.

This clone has just a few counts. The V and J genes are TRBV19 and TRBJ2-6; no firm D call. From germline, CDR1 is LNHDA and CDR2 SQIVND (reference sequence). Trimming removed 7 bases at V and 3 bases at J, with 13 bases between. CDR3 length: 15 residues. CDR3 protein: CASTPVAIGANVLTF. The CDR3 region has the DNA TGTGCCAGTACTCCCGTGGCAATTGGGGCCAACGTCCTGACTTTC.

This clone was recorded a few times. The gene calls are TRBV5-1 and TRBJ2-4; TRBD1 matches at 8 bases. The CDR3 has 17 residues. Trimming at V came to 4 bases and at J to 1 base, leaving 10 bases not matched to a gene. Germline V gives CDR1 SGHRS, CDR2 YFSETQ. The CDR3 bases are TGCGCCAGCAGCGGATCTTGGGACAGGAACGCCAAAAACATTCAGTACTTC. Its protein is CASSGSWDRNAKNIQYF.

This clone was picked up a small number of times. CDR3 protein: CASSSHGGREDGYTF. The CDR3 DNA reads TGTGCCAGTAGTTCCCACGGGGGAAGGGAAGACGGCTACACCTTC. The chain combines TRBV19 with TRBJ1-2; D perhaps matches TRBD1 (5 bases). Per the germline V gene, CDR1 is LNHDA and CDR2 is SQIVND (reference sequence). The CDR3 spans 15 residues. The V and J ends lost 5 bases and 8 bases respectively, with 21 bases between them.

This sequence joins TRBV2 and TRBJ2-3, with D possibly TRBD1 on 5 matching bases. Trimming took 6 bases from V and 0 from J, leaving 10 bases between them. From germline, CDR1 is SNHLY and CDR2 FYNNEI. This CDR3 region has 14 residues. CDR3 region: CASRTASSTDTQYF. CDR3 coding DNA: TGTGCCAGCAGGACAGCATCTAGCACAGATACGCAGTATTTT. Looking up the rest from reference TRBV2 and TRBJ2-3 gives the full variable domain: EPEVTQTPSHQVTQMGQEVILRCVPISNHLYFYWYRQILGQKVEFLVSFYNNEISEKSEIFDDQFSVERPDGSNFTLKIRSTKLEDSAMYFCASRTASSTDTQYFGPGTRLTVL.

The CDR3 here is CASSRYWPGQDKFGYGYTF. In DNA form, the CDR3 reads TGTGCCAGCAGTCGATATTGGCCGGGACAGGACAAGTTCGGCTATGGCTACACCTTC. This chain joins TRBV27 and TRBJ1-2, with 8 bases matching TRBD1. Germline loops: CDR1 MNHEY, CDR2 SMNVEV (reference sequence). CDR3 length: 19 residues. Unmatched junction bases numbered 21, after V lost 5 bases and J lost 4 bases.

With respect to this clone: In the same sample, other DNA sequences code for this CDR3. The gene calls are TRBV29-1 and TRBJ2-2, with 9 nucleotides matching TRBD1. The ends lost 4 bases at V and 6 bases at J; junction bases unmatched: 0. Germline V CDR1 and CDR2: SQVTM, ANQGSEA. This CDR3 spans 12 amino acids. The CDR3 region has the DNA TGCAGCGTTGGACAGGGGGCCGGGGAGCTGTTTTTT. Its protein product is CSVGQGAGELFF.

This clone showed up just a few times. The J gene is TRBJ1-2, the V gene TRBV28; 7 bases are shared with TRBD1. In germline, CDR1 is MDHEN, CDR2 SYDVKM. This CDR3 region has 13 residues. J gave up 4 bases and V 5 bases, and 4 bases lay outside the gene matches. CDR3 DNA: TGTGCCAGCAGTCCCAACAGGGGCTATGGCTACACCTTC. Translation: CASSPNRGYGYTF.

This clone has more than one count but fewer than ten. This same CDR3 is encoded by further DNA sequences in the sample. V and J are TRBV9 and TRBJ2-1; 7 nucleotides line up with TRBD2. Germline V gene sequence: CDR1 SGDLS, CDR2 YYNGEE. V shed 0 bases, J shed 4 bases, and the junction held 4 bases outside the gene matches. The CDR3 loop spans 15 amino acids. The chain's CDR3 is CASSVDAGAYNEQFF. The CDR3, as DNA: TGTGCCAGCAGCGTAGACGCGGGAGCGTACAATGAGCAGTTCTTC.

J is TRBJ2-7 and V is TRBV4-2; 7 bases line up with TRBD2. The CDR3 has 16 residues. V was pared by 5 bases and J by 0 bases, with 10 bases of the junction left unmatched. Germline assignment: CDR1 LGHNA and CDR2 YNFKEQ. The CDR3 coding sequence is TGTGCCAGCAGCTCAGGCATCGGGAGGAGCTCCTACGAGCAGTACTTC. Protein: CASSSGIGRSSYEQYF.

V gene TRBV9 combines with J gene TRBJ2-2, with D possibly TRBD2 on 5 matching bases. CDR3 length: 16 residues. Trimming shortened V by 4 bases and J by 5 bases, and 18 bases separated the two germline ends. Germline loops: CDR1 SGDLS, CDR2 YYNGEE. CDR3 in DNA: TGTGCCAGCAGCTCAACCCTCCAGCGGAGAACCGGGGAGCTGTTTTTT. Its translation is CASSSTLQRRTGELFF.

This clone was detected a few times. The chain is built from TRBV4-3 and TRBJ2-5, with a possible D match to TRBD2 (7 bases). TRBJ2-7 explains the end of the DNA better; the J call may be wrong. This CDR3 contains 17 residues. Per the germline V gene, CDR1 is LGHNA and CDR2 is YSLEER. CDR3 loop: CASSQGAGTQSAYEQYF. The CDR3, as DNA: TGCGCCAGCAGCCAAGGAGCGGGGACACAGTCCGCATACGAGCAGTACTTC.

The chain has TRBV27 and TRBJ2-3, with 7 bases aligning to TRBD2. Germline V gives CDR1 MNHEY, CDR2 SMNVEV (reference sequence). The J segment lost 4 bases and the V segment lost 8 bases, leaving 12 bases of the junction unmatched. This CDR3 contains 15 residues. The CDR3 bases are TGTGCCAGCGCCCAAGGGAGGGCCAGGGCAGATACGCAGTATTTT. Its protein product is CASAQGRARADTQYF.